This TCR beta chain was identified during a study of blood T cell repertoires in COVID-19 (dated by TCRdb to between 2020 and 2021). Background on the whole study: Collaborator samples came from the United States, Italy and Spain and covered acute and convalescent phases of COVID-19. The material from the prospective study consisted of cDNA or gDNA derived from T cells, B-cell-depleted T cells, or PBMCs. The dataset comprised deeply sampled blood TCRbeta repertoires from subjects exposed to, actively infected with, or recovered from COVID-19. The repertoires were made available in a free public database intended to serve as a resource for research on the immune response to SARS-CoV-2. The samples were drawn from the first 160 participants of the ongoing ImmuneRACE study and from some 1,300 subjects provided by 6 global collaborators. Sample metadata almost always included a de-identified subject ID, COVID-19 status, age in years and sex. Where available, HLA class I and class II types were taken from metadata supplied by the sample provider and were not determined by assay-based typing. Overall study outcomes, separate from this receptor: How much clinical and demographic metadata was included differed by source and by participant, and the metadata was provided uncurated.

The immunoSEQ Assay, a bias-controlled multiplex PCR, was used to amplify TCRbeta CDR3 regions from genomic DNA. Per the original workflow: Within the assay, amplification of reference gene primers was used to estimate how many nucleated cells each sample contained. To quantify the absolute abundance of each unique TCRbeta CDR3 rearrangement, sequence reads were collapsed and filtered. For each sample, productive Simpson clonality was calculated as the square root of Simpson's diversity index over productive rearrangements. TCRdb took this table from immuneACCESS and kept in-frame rearrangements with V and J called. Such tables lack part of the clones; where checked against another copy, unresolved V genes explain under half of the gap, and the rest is unexplained. The DNA gave D and trimming, while V, J and clone size come from that table. Across this sample there are fewer than 450,000 clones, with around 91% seen only once. Under 0.7% of the sample is in the top ten clones.

V is cut back by 4 bases and J by 4 bases, with 8 bases in the junction unmatched. The CDR3 has 15 amino acids, counting the end cysteine and phenylalanine. Only the CDR3 part of the read is kept: 45 bases, read in frame from the first base. CDR1 and CDR2 are drawn from the germline V gene (reference sequence): LNHDA, SQIVND. On this clone: There is no known antigen for this receptor. It has no much larger one-base neighbor in the sample; base qualities were not kept.

Participants in the prospective study were enrolled through a virtual design, were aged about 18 to 100 years, and lived in approximately 24 United States geographic areas. In the prospective study, participants were assigned to cohorts based on the clinical history participants reported in a screening survey and a study questionnaire. ImmuneRACE Cohort 3 recovered participants were defined by two consecutive negative NP/OP PCR tests, healthcare professional clearance, or symptom resolution. Each participant in the prospective study had whole blood, serum and a nasopharyngeal or oropharyngeal swab collected by mobile phlebotomists. Prospective study participants could optionally give additional blood draws and questionnaires over a roughly 2-month period. Before DNA extraction, blood samples from the prospective study were shipped at room temperature or frozen.

The source is a man aged 18-30 years who had recovered from COVID-19. Sample: PBMCs or T cells enriched from blood (not recorded which). The V gene is TRBV19 and the J gene is TRBJ1-1; the central 8 bases match TRBD1. The CDR3 has the sequence CASSTKQGVRTEAFF. The nucleotide sequence is TGTGCCAGTAGTACCAAACAGGGGGTCCGCACTGAAGCTTTCTTT. Supplemented by the reference TRBV19 and TRBJ1-1 proteins around the CDR3, the complete variable domain is DGGITQSPKYLFRKEGQNVTLSCEQNLNHDAMYWYRQDPGQGLRLIYYSQIVNDFQKGDIAEGYSVSREKKESFPLTVTSAQKNPTAFYLCASSTKQGVRTEAFFGQGTRLTVV.